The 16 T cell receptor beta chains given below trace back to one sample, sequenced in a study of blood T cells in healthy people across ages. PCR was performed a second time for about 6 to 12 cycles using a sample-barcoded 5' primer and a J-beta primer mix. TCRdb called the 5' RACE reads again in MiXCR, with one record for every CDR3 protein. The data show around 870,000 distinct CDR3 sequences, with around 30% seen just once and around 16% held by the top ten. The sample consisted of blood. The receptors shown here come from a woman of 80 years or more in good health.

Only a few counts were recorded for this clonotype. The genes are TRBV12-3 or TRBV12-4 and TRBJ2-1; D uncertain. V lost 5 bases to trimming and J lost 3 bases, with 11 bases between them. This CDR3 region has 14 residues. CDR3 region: CASSDWGNYNEQFF. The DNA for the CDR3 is TGTGCCAGCAGTGATTGGGGAAACTACAATGAGCAGTTCTTC.

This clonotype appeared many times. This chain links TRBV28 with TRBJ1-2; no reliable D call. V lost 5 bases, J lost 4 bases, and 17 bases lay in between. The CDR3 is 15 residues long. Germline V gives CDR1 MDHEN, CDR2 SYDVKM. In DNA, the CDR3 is TGTGCCAGCAGTACCGGCTCTGTCCCCCTCTATGGCTACACCTTC. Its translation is CASSTGSVPLYGYTF.

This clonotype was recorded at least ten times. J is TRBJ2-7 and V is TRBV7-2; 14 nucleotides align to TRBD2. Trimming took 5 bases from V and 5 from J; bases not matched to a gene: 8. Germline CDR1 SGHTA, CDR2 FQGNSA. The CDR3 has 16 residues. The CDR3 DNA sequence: TGTGCCAGCAGCATGGGACTAGCGGGGGAGATAGACGAGCAGTACTTC. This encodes CASSMGLAGEIDEQYF. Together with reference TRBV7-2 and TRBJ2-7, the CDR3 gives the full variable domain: GAGVSQSPSNKVTEKGKDVELRCDPISGHTALYWYRQSLGQGLEFLIYFQGNSAPDKSGLPSDRFSAERTGGSVSTLTIQRTQQEDSAVYLCASSMGLAGEIDEQYFGPGTRLTVT.

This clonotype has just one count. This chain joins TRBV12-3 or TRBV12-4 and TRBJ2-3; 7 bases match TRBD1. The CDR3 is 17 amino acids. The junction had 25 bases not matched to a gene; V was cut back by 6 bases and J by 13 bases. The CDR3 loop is CASRKKTGIISADAEYF. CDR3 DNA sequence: TGTGCCAGCAGAAAAAAGACAGGGATCATTAGCGCAGATGCGGAGTATTTT.

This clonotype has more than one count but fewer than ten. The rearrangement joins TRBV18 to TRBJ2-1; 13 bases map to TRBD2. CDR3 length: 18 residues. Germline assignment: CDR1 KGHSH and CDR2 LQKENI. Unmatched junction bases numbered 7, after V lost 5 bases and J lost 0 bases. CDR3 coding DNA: TGTGCCAGCTCATCACGGGGACTAGCGGGGAACTCCTACAATGAGCAGTTCTTC. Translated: CASSSRGLAGNSYNEQFF.

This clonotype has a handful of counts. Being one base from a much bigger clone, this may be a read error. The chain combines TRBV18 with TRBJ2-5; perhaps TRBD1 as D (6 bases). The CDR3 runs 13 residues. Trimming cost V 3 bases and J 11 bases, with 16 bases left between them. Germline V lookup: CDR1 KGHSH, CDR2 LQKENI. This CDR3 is CASSPAQGNEQYF. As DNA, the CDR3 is TGTGCCAGCTCACCGGCACAGGGAAATGAGCAGTACTTC. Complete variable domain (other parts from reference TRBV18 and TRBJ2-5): NAGVMQNPRHLVRRRGQEARLRCSPMKGHSHVYWYRQLPEEGLKFMVYLQKENIIDESGMPKERFSAEFPKEGPSILRIQQVVRGDSAAYFCASSPAQGNEQYFGPGTRLLVL.

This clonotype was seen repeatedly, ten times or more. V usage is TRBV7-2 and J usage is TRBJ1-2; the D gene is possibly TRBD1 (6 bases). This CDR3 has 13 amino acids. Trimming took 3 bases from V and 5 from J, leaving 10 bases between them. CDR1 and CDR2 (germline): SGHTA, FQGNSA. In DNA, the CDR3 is TGTGCCAGCAGCTTGGAACAGGGATATGGCTACACCTTC. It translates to CASSLEQGYGYTF.

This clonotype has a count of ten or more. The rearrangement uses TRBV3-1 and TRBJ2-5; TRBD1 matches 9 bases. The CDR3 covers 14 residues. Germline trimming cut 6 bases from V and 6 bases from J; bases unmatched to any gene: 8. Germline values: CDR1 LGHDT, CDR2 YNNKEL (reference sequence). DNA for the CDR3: TGTGCCAGCAGTCCTTTCGGGACAGGGAAGACCCAGTACTTC. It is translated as CASSPFGTGKTQYF.

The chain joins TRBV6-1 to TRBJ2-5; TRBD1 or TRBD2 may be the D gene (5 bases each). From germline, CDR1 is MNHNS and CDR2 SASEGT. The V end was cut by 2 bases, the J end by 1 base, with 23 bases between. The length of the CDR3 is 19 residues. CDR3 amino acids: CASSENGGSGRLVQETQYF. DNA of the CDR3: TGTGCCAGCAGTGAAAATGGAGGATCGGGGCGTCTCGTCCAAGAGACCCAGTACTTC.

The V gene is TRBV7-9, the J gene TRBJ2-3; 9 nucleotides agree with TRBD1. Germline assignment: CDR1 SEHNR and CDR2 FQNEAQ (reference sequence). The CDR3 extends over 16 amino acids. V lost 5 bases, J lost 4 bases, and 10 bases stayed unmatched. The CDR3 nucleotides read TGTGCCAGCAGCCCCCGACAGGGGGGAATGGCAGATACGCAGTATTTT. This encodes CASSPRQGGMADTQYF.

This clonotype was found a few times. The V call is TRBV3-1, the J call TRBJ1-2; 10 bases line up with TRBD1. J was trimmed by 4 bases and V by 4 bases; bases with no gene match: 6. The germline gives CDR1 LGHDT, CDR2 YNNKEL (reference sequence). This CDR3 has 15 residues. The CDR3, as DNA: TGTGCCAGCAGCCTCGGGACAGGGGTTGCCTATGGCTACACCTTC. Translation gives CASSLGTGVAYGYTF.

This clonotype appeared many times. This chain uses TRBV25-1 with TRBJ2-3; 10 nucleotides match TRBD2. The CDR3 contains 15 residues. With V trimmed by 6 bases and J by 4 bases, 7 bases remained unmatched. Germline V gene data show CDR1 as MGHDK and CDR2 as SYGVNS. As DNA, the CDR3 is TGTGCCAGCAGCCCTAGCGGGGGTTCCGCAGATACGCAGTATTTT. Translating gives CASSPSGGSADTQYF.

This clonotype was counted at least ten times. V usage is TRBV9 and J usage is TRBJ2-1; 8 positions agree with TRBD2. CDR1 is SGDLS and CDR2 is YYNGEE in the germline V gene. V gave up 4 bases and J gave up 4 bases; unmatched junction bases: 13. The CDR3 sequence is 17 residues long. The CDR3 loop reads CASSPLISGGDYNEQFF. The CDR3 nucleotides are TGTGCCAGCAGCCCTCTAATCAGCGGGGGCGATTACAATGAGCAGTTCTTC.

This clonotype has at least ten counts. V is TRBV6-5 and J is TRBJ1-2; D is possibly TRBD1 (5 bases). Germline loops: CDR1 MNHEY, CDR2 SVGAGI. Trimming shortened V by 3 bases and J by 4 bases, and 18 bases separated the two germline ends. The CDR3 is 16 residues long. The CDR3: CASSYYRDPGRYGYTF. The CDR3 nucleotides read TGTGCCAGCAGTTATTATAGGGACCCCGGTCGCTATGGCTACACCTTC.

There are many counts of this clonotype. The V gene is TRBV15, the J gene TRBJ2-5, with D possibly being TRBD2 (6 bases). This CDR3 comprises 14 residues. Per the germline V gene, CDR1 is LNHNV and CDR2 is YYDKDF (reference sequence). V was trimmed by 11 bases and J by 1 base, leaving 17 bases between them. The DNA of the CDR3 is TGTGCCGTAGGCCGAGGAGGGATCCAAGAGACCCAGTACTTC. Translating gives CAVGRGGIQETQYF. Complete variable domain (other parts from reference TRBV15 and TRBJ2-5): DAMVIQNPRYQVTQFGKPVTLSCSQTLNHNVMYWYQQKSSQAPKLLFHYYDKDFNNEADTPDNFQSRRPNTSFCFLDIRSPGLGDTAMYLCAVGRGGIQETQYFGPGTRLLVL.

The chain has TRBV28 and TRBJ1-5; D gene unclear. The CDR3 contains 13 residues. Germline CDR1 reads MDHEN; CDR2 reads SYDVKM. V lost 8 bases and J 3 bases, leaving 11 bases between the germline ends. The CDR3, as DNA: TGTGCCAGCTCTCGACCGTTCAATCAGCCCCAGCATTTT. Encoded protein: CASSRPFNQPQHF.